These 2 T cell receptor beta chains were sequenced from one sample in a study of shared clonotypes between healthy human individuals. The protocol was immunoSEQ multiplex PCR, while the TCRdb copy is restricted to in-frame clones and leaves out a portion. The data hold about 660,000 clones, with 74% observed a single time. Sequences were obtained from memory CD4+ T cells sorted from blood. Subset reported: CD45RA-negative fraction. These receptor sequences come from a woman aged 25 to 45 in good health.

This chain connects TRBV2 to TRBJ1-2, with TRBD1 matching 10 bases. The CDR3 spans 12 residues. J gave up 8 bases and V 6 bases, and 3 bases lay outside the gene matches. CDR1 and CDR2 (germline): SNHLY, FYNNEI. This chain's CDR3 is CASRGQGSGYTF. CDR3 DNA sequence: TGTGCCAGCAGGGGACAGGGGTCGGGCTACACCTTC.

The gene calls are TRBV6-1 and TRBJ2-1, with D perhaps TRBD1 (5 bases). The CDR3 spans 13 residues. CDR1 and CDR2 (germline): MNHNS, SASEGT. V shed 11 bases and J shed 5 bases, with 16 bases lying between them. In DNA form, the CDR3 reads TGTGCCTGGAGCAGAGACAGTCACAATGAGCAGTTCTTC. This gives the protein CAWSRDSHNEQFF.